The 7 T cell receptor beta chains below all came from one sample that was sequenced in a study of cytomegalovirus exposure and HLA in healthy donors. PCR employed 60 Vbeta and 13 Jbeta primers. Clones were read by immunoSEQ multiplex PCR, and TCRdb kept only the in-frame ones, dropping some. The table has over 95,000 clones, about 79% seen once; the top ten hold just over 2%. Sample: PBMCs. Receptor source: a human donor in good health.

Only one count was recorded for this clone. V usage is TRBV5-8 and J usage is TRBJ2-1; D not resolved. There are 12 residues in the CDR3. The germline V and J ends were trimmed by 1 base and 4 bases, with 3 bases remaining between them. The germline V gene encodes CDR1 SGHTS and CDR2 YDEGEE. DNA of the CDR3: TGTGCCAGCAGCTTGCAATACAATGAGCAGTTCTTC. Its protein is CASSLQYNEQFF.

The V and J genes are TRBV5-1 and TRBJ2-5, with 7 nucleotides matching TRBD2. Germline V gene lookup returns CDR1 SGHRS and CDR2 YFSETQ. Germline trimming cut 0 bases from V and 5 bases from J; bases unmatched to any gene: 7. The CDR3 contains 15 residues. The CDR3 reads CASSLVGRREETQYF. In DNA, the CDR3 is TGCGCCAGCAGCTTGGTCGGGAGGAGAGAGGAGACCCAGTACTTC.

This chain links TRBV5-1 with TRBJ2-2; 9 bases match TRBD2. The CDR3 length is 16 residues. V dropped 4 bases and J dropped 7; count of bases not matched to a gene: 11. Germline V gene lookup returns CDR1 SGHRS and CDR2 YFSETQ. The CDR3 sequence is CASSPEGRGGIGELFF. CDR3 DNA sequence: TGCGCCAGCAGCCCTGAAGGGCGGGGGGGCATCGGGGAGCTGTTTTTT.

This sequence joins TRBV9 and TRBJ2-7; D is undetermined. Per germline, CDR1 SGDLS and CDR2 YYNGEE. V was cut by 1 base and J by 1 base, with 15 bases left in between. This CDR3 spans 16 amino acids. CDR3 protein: CASSVSPTQSSYEQYF. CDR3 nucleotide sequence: TGTGCCAGCAGCGTAAGCCCCACACAGAGTTCCTACGAGCAGTACTTC.

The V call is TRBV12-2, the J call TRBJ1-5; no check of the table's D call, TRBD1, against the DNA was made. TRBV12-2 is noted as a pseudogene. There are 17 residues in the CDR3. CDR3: CASRSDRGRVCNQPQHF. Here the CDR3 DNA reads TGTGCAAGTCGTTCAGACAGGGGGAGGGTATGCAATCAGCCCCAGCATTTT.

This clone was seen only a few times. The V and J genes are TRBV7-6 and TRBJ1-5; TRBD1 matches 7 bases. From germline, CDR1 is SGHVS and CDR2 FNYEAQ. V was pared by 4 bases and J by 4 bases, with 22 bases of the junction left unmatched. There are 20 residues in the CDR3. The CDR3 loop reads CASSSPADRLMGGGNQPQHF. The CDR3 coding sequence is TGTGCCAGCAGCTCACCTGCGGACAGGCTGATGGGTGGGGGGAATCAGCCCCAGCATTTT. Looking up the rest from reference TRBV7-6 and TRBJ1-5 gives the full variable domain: GAGVSQSPRYKVTKRGQDVALRCDPISGHVSLYWYRQALGQGPEFLTYFNYEAQQDKSGLPNDRFSAERPEGSISTLTIQRTEQRDSAMYRCASSSPADRLMGGGNQPQHFGDGTRLSIL.

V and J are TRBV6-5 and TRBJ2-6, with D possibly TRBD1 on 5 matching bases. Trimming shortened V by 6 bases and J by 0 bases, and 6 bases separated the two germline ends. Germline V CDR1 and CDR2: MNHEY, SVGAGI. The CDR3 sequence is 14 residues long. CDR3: CASRTASGANVLTF. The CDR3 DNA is TGTGCCAGCAGGACAGCCTCTGGGGCCAACGTCCTGACTTTC.